Sequencing of this T cell receptor beta chain was carried out in a study of blood T cell repertoires in COVID-19. TCRdb's copy holds only in-frame clones and misses some; the assay was immunoSEQ multiplex PCR. The repertoire holds 95,000 to 150,000 clones, with around four fifths as singletons. This clonotype originated in a human donor in a cohort sampled during active COVID-19. The sequenced sample was peripheral blood.

CDR3 residues: CASSRGQLNGWANVLTF. For the CDR3, the DNA is TGCGCCAGCAGCCGGGGACAGCTGAACGGCTGGGCCAACGTCCTGACTTTC. The V call is TRBV5-1, the J call TRBJ2-6; 7 bases fit TRBD1. Germline V gene lookup returns CDR1 SGHRS and CDR2 YFSETQ. V lost 4 bases and J lost 5; bases outside the gene matches: 12. There are 17 residues in the CDR3. The full variable domain, completed using reference TRBV5-1 and TRBJ2-6, is KAGVTQTPRYLIKTRGQQVTLSCSPISGHRSVSWYQQTPGQGLQFLFEYFSETQRNKGNFPGRFSGRQFSNSRSEMNVSTLELGDSALYLCASSRGQLNGWANVLTFGAGSRLTVL.